The clone carrying this TCR beta chain has a handful of counts. V was shortened by 5 bases and J by 7 bases, with 15 bases between the two germline ends. Germline values: CDR1 DFQATT, CDR2 SNEGSKA (reference sequence). This CDR3 spans 13 amino acids. With a J-beta primer mix and a sample-barcoded 5' primer, a second PCR ran 7 to 11 cycles. Using its own MiXCR run on the 5' RACE reads, TCRdb lists one record per CDR3 protein. The sample yields hundreds of thousands of distinct CDR3 sequences, 20% to 25% seen once. The donors, all healthy, were Caucasians living in Russia, aged roughly 6 to 100. No fewer than 6 micrograms of total RNA were isolated from every sample. The data originate from a study of blood T cells in healthy people across ages.

The gene calls are TRBV20-1 and TRBJ2-1, with D possibly being TRBD2 (6 bases). This receptor was obtained from a man aged 65 to 79 in good health. The sample taken for sequencing was blood. The CDR3 is CSAPGLHLNEQFF. In DNA, the CDR3 is TGCAGTGCTCCGGGACTCCACCTAAATGAGCAGTTCTTC.